This TCR beta chain was sequenced during a study of CD8+CD57+ T cells in acquired aplastic anemia. Study-level background: The average for DNA from sorted CD4+ and CD8+ cells was around 3.5 ug.

All patients picked for sequencing had shown, by flow cytometry, an expansion of CD8+CD57+ cells. This clonotype occurred once. Researchers used genomic DNA as the template to profile TCR beta VDJ and CDR3. TCRdb itself ran the reads through MiXCR, one entry per CDR3 protein. The sample has hundreds of thousands of distinct CDR3 sequences, around 33% seen once. The sequenced sample was sorted CD4+, CD8+, or CD8+CD57+ T cells (not recorded which) from PBMCs. The receptor was derived from a human donor with aplastic anemia.

Here the CDR3 reads CSASLSGVGKNTEAFF. In DNA, the CDR3 is TGCAGTGCTAGCCTCTCTGGGGTTGGGAAAAACACTGAAGCTTTCTTT. The chain recombines TRBV20-1 with TRBJ1-1; the D is unclear. CDR3 length: 16 residues. V gave up 3 bases and J gave up 2 bases, with 19 bases separating them. CDR1 and CDR2 (germline): DFQATT, SNEGSKA (reference sequence).